This entry lists 10 T cell receptor beta chains sequenced from one sample in a study of cytotoxic CD8 clonotypes in ibrutinib-treated CLL. TCRdb keeps only in-frame clones here, not all; method: immunoSEQ multiplex PCR. The sample yields 75,000 to 80,000 clones, roughly 83% seen once. Sequenced material: PBMCs, taken after 24 months of ibrutinib treatment. All receptors derive from a human donor with chronic lymphocytic leukemia.

The chain carries TRBV19 and TRBJ2-2; D remains unclear. Germline V gene data show CDR1 as LNHDA and CDR2 as SQIVND (reference sequence). V was cut by 6 bases and J by 7 bases, with 9 bases left in between. This CDR3 spans 12 amino acids. CDR3 sequence reads: CASREVGGELFF. CDR3 coding DNA: TGTGCCAGTAGAGAAGTGGGCGGGGAGCTGTTTTTT.

The chain combines TRBV18 with TRBJ2-5, with no clear D. CDR1 and CDR2 (germline): KGHSH, LQKENI. CDR3 size: 13 residues. V was clipped by 2 bases and J by 3 bases, with 7 bases between them. In nucleotides, the CDR3 is TGTGCCAGCTCACCAGAGTTTAAAGAGACCCAGTACTTC. This translates into CASSPEFKETQYF.

V and J are TRBV27 and TRBJ2-1; D possibly corresponds to TRBD2 (5 bases). CDR1 and CDR2 from the germline V gene are MNHEY and SMNVEV (reference sequence). V gave up 2 bases and J gave up 0 bases, with 8 bases separating them. The CDR3 length is 15 residues. CDR3 DNA: TGTGCCAGCAGTTTAGAGCGGAGCTCCTACAATGAGCAGTTCTTC. Protein product: CASSLERSSYNEQFF.

The rearrangement joins TRBV4-3 to TRBJ2-1; tentatively, D is TRBD2 (5 bases). CDR3 length equals 18 residues. Germline V lookup: CDR1 LGHNA, CDR2 YSLEER. V gave up 0 bases and J gave up 7 bases, with 22 bases separating them. Here the CDR3 reads CASSQEAAGLPLGNEQFF. In DNA form, the CDR3 reads TGCGCCAGCAGCCAAGAGGCCGCCGGACTTCCCTTAGGGAATGAGCAGTTCTTC.

The chain links TRBV18 to TRBJ2-1, with D unresolved. The germline V gene encodes CDR1 KGHSH and CDR2 LQKENI. CDR3 length: 13 residues. V shed 3 bases and J shed 5 bases, with 8 bases lying between them. The DNA of the CDR3 is TGTGCCAGCTCACCCGGGCGGAACAATGAGCAGTTCTTC. Its protein product is CASSPGRNNEQFF.

J is TRBJ2-7 and V is TRBV15, with 7 bases aligning to TRBD2. This CDR3 is built from 13 residues. The germline V gene has CDR1 LNHNV and CDR2 YYDKDF (reference sequence). Trimming cost V 8 bases and J 4 bases; bases outside gene matches: 8. In nucleotides, the CDR3 is TGTGCCACCTCTTGGGCCGGGGGGTACGAGCAGTACTTC. Protein: CATSWAGGYEQYF.

Judged by abundance, this clone is medium-sized. The chain joins TRBV4-2 to TRBJ2-7; D remains ambiguous. Trimming cost V 0 bases and J 1 base, with 10 bases left between them. The germline V gene has CDR1 LGHNA and CDR2 YNFKEQ. CDR3 size: 15 residues. The CDR3 sequence is CASSQEASPSYEQYF. Written as DNA, the CDR3 is TGTGCCAGCAGCCAAGAAGCCTCTCCATCCTACGAGCAGTACTTC.

The CDR3 loop reads CAIRSDTDTQYF. CDR3 coding DNA: TGTGCCATCAGGTCAGACACAGATACGCAGTATTTT. V is TRBV10-3 and J is TRBJ2-3; D call uncertain. The CDR3 has 12 amino acids. Germline values: CDR1 ENHRY, CDR2 SYGVKD. V was cut by 6 bases and J by 2 bases, with 6 bases left in between.

The chain has TRBV5-6 and TRBJ1-1; D possibly corresponds to TRBD1 (6 bases). V lost 4 bases and J 4 bases, leaving 17 bases between the germline ends. Germline-derived CDR1 and CDR2 are SGHDT and YYEEEE. The CDR3 has 15 amino acids. The CDR3, as DNA: TGTGCCAGCAGCCGTCGTAGGGGGTTGGGCACTGAAGCTTTCTTT. Translated: CASSRRRGLGTEAFF. Together with reference TRBV5-6 and TRBJ1-1, the CDR3 gives the full variable domain: DAGVTQSPTHLIKTRGQQVTLRCSPKSGHDTVSWYQQALGQGPQFIFQYYEEEERQRGNFPDRFSGHQFPNYSSELNVNALLLGDSALYLCASSRRRGLGTEAFFGQGTRLTVV.

V is TRBV11-2 and J is TRBJ2-7; D is possibly TRBD1 or TRBD2 (6 bases each). The V end was cut by 6 bases, the J end by 5 bases, with 17 bases between. The CDR3 has 14 amino acids. CDR1 and CDR2 from the germline V gene are SGHAT and FQNNGV. CDR3 in amino acids: CASSQLWGAHEQYF. The CDR3 coding sequence is TGTGCCAGCAGTCAACTCTGGGGGGCCCACGAGCAGTACTTC.